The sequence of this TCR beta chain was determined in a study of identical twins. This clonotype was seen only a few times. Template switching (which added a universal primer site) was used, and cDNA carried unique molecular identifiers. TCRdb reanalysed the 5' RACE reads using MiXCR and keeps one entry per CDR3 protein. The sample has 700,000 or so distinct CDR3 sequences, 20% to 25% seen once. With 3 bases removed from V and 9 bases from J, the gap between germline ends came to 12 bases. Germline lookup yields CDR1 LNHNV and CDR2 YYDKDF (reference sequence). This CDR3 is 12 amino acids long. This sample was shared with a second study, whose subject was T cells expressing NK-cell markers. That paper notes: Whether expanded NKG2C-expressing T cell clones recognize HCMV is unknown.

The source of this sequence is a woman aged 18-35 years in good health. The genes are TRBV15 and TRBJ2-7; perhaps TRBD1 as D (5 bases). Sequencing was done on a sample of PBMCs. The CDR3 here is CATSSTRQGQYF. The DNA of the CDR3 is TGTGCCACCAGCAGCACCCGGCAGGGGCAGTACTTC. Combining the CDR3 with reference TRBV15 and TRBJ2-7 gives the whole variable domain DAMVIQNPRYQVTQFGKPVTLSCSQTLNHNVMYWYQQKSSQAPKLLFHYYDKDFNNEADTPDNFQSRRPNTSFCFLDIRSPGLGDTAMYLCATSSTRQGQYFGPGTRLTVT.